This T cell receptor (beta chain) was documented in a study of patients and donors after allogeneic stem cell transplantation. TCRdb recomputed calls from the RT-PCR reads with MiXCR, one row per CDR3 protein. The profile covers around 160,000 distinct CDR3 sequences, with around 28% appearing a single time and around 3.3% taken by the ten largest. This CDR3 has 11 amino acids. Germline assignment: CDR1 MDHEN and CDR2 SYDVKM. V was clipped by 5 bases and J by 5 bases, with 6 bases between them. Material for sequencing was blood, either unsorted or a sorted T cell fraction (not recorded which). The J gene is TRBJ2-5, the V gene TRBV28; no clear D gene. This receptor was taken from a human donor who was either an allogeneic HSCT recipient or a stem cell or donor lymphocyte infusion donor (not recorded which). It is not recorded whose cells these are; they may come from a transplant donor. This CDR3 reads CASSIRETQYF. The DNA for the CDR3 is TGTGCCAGCAGTATCCGTGAGACCCAGTACTTC.